This TCR beta chain was captured by sequencing in a study of human T cells and chemical hapten exposure. Overall study: Patients were mainly female, each with alopecia areata, totalis or universalis.

This sample's time point: pre-sensitization, week 0. Treatment in this sample: therapeutic diphenylcyclopropenone sensitization with weekly scalp DPC. Sample donors consisted of patients with alopecia, aged 18 to 70 years, who were suitable for DPC. Study-wide points: There were significantly more large CDR3 similarity clusters among expanded TCRs than among controls. TCRs whose frequency exceeded 1 in 1000 remained the same following DPC sensitization.

TCRdb independently ran MiXCR on the RACE reads; one entry per CDR3 protein. The sample holds under 200,000 distinct CDR3 sequences, 25% to 30% seen once. Points on this clonotype: Its antigen is unknown.

The TCR was taken from a woman in her 30s with alopecia areata. Some clones in this sample may be carry-over from other donors' samples. The sequences come from whole blood, collected in connection with sensitization to the hapten diphenylcyclopropenone (DPC).

The DNA for the CDR3 is TGTGCCAGCAGCTCACAGGGAGCAGATACGCAGTATTTT. Residues: CASSSQGADTQYF. V usage is TRBV7-2 and J usage is TRBJ2-3, with D perhaps TRBD1 (6 bases). The CDR3 length is 13 residues. The V end was cut by 4 bases, the J end by 4 bases, with 9 bases between. In germline, CDR1 is SGHTA, CDR2 FQGNSA.